The source of this TCR beta chain is a study of blood T cell repertoires in COVID-19. Overall study context: Specimens from acute and convalescent COVID-19 originated in the United States, Italy and Spain. The analysed material was cDNA or gDNA that came from T cells, B-cell-depleted T cells, or PBMCs.

Cohort placement rested on clinical history that participants reported themselves. CDR1 and CDR2 (germline): SGHAT, FQNNGV. The CDR3 runs to 17 residues. V was clipped by 0 bases and J by 6 bases; unmatched bases: 7. Using immunoSEQ multiplex PCR, the repertoire was profiled, and TCRdb retains in-frame clones only, with some absent. The data contain approximately 300,000 clones, about nine tenths of them seen just once; the ten biggest clones take up over 2.5%. Sequencing input: PBMCs or T cells enriched from blood (not recorded which). The sequence came from a woman aged 18-29 years who had recovered from COVID-19. V and J are TRBV11-2 and TRBJ2-3; the match to TRBD2 covers 12 bases. CDR3 bases: TGTGCCAGCAGCTTAGACCCCCCTAGCGGGGGGGCCGATACGCAGTATTTT. Protein sequence: CASSLDPPSGGADTQYF.